What follows is one TCR beta chain and its context. The method was immunoSEQ multiplex PCR; TCRdb's version includes in-frame clones alone and lacks a portion of them. The sample has about 250,000 clones, about 83% seen once; the top ten hold around 3.5%. Those who participated ranged in age from 18 to 89 years and resided in 24 US areas. Participants' reported clinical history set cohort assignment. A case of COVID-19 had been met by exposed participants within 2 weeks before study entry. Germline CDR1 and CDR2: GTSNPN and SVGIG (reference sequence). This CDR3 is built from 14 residues. V shed 2 bases and J shed 4 bases, with 11 bases lying between them. The sample belongs to a study of blood T cell repertoires in COVID-19. In the study overall: The origin of the acute and convalescent COVID-19 samples was the United States, Italy and Spain.

This sequence was found in a woman aged 35 to 49 who had been exposed to COVID-19. The specimen was PBMCs or T cells enriched from blood (not recorded which). V usage is TRBV30 and J usage is TRBJ2-2; possibly TRBD1 for D (5 bases). The chain's CDR3 is CAWSSGLATGELFF. The CDR3 DNA reads as TGTGCCTGGAGTTCAGGGTTGGCCACCGGGGAGCTGTTTTTT.